The 16 T cell receptor beta chains listed next were all sequenced from one sample in a study of shared clonotypes between healthy human individuals. CD8 cells regarded as naive lacked CD45RO, were positively chosen for CCR7, and omitted terminally differentiated effector memory CD45RA+ cells. Clones were read by immunoSEQ multiplex PCR, and TCRdb kept only the in-frame ones, dropping some. The sample carries approximately 740,000 clones, 80% to 95% recorded once. The sequenced sample was naive CD8+ T cells sorted from blood. The receptors shown here come from a man aged 25-45 years in good health.

This clone has just one count. This rearrangement joins TRBV29-1 to TRBJ2-2; D is unresolved. CDR3 length equals 14 residues. V shed 6 bases and J shed 1 base, with 12 bases lying between them. Germline CDR1 reads SQVTM; CDR2 reads ANQGSEA. CDR3 sequence: CSVGKGLNTGELFF. The CDR3 nucleotides are TGCAGCGTGGGGAAGGGTCTGAACACCGGGGAGCTGTTTTTT.

This rearrangement joins TRBV7-8 to TRBJ1-2, with D uncertain. The germline CDR1 and CDR2 sequences are SGHVS and FQNEAQ. The CDR3 extends over 13 amino acids. V gave up 5 bases and J gave up 3 bases, with 10 bases separating them. The CDR3, as DNA: TGTGCCAGCAGCCCCTTGACGGACTATGGCTACACCTTC. Protein sequence: CASSPLTDYGYTF.

On this clone itself: The sample has other DNA sequences that encode this CDR3 too. The chain couples TRBV19 to TRBJ2-5, with TRBD1 identical over 9 bases. This CDR3 contains 14 residues. Germline V gene data show CDR1 as LNHDA and CDR2 as SQIVND (reference sequence). The junction had 6 bases not matched to a gene; V was cut back by 5 bases and J by 5 bases. In DNA, the CDR3 is TGTGCCAGTAGTGCACAGGGGGCGGGTGAGACCCAGTACTTC. It specifies CASSAQGAGETQYF.

This chain uses TRBV18 with TRBJ1-1, with D unresolved. V gave up 0 bases and J gave up 4 bases, with 12 bases separating them. This CDR3 has 15 amino acids. Per germline, CDR1 KGHSH and CDR2 LQKENI. The CDR3 sequence: CASSPPDGLGTEAFF. The DNA for the CDR3 is TGTGCCAGCTCACCACCGGACGGGTTGGGCACTGAAGCTTTCTTT.

V is TRBV7-9 and J is TRBJ1-2; D gene unclear. This CDR3 is built from 15 residues. Per the germline V gene, CDR1 is SEHNR and CDR2 is FQNEAQ (reference sequence). V lost 5 bases and J 4 bases, leaving 17 bases between the germline ends. The CDR3 protein is CASSLTADYGYGYTF. CDR3 DNA sequence: TGTGCCAGCAGCCTTACGGCCGACTACGGCTATGGCTACACCTTC.

This clone was counted once. CDR3: CASRGAAGGSYEQYF. DNA of the CDR3: TGTGCCAGCAGAGGCGCTGCGGGGGGGTCCTACGAGCAGTACTTC. The gene calls are TRBV27 and TRBJ2-7, with 9 bases identical to TRBD2. CDR1 is MNHEY and CDR2 is SMNVEV in the germline V gene (reference sequence). The CDR3 has 15 amino acids. J was trimmed by 1 base and V by 6 bases; bases with no gene match: 7.

There are a few counts of this clone. The same CDR3 also results from other DNA sequences found in this sample. The chain couples TRBV6-5 to TRBJ2-7; D is ambiguous. The CDR3 is 12 residues long. CDR1 and CDR2 (germline): MNHEY, SVGAGI. Trimming left V 6 bases short and J 0 bases short, with 6 bases between. For the CDR3, the DNA is TGTGCCAGCAGGTCACTCTCCTACGAGCAGTACTTC. Its protein is CASRSLSYEQYF.

The rearrangement links TRBV5-6 to TRBJ2-3; 8 nucleotides agree with TRBD2. The CDR3 length is 15 residues. Germline V CDR1 and CDR2: SGHDT, YYEEEE. Losses at the gene ends were 1 base for V and 3 bases for J; bases not matched to a gene: 4. CDR3 coding DNA: TGTGCCAGCAGCTTGAGCGGGAGTCTAACAGATACGCAGTATTTT. Translated: CASSLSGSLTDTQYF.

The chain uses TRBV9 and TRBJ2-3; no clear D. Germline CDR1 SGDLS, CDR2 YYNGEE. The CDR3 runs 15 residues. The ends were cut back, 3 bases at V and 3 bases at J, with 14 bases in the middle. The CDR3 DNA follows: TGTGCCAGCAGCGGGAAGGGAAGTCAAACAGATACGCAGTATTTT. Translation gives CASSGKGSQTDTQYF.

V and J are TRBV27 and TRBJ2-6; the D is unclear. The V and J ends lost 0 bases and 4 bases respectively, with 7 bases between them. The CDR3 sequence is 15 residues long. Looked up from germline, CDR1 is MNHEY and CDR2 is SMNVEV (reference sequence). The DNA of the CDR3 is TGTGCCAGCAGTTTATCCGCCAGAGGGGCCAACGTCCTGACTTTC. Translation gives CASSLSARGANVLTF.

This clone was seen just once. The chain is built from TRBV4-3 and TRBJ2-1; 16 bases match TRBD2. This CDR3 contains 21 residues. V trimming: 0 bases; J trimming: 2 bases; junction bases outside the gene matches: 10. Germline CDR1 LGHNA, CDR2 YSLEER. The CDR3, as DNA: TGCGCCAGCAGCCAAGATTATTACGAAGGGACTAGCGGGAGGGCCTACAATGAGCAGTTCTTC. Residues: CASSQDYYEGTSGRAYNEQFF.

V and J are TRBV14 and TRBJ2-7; 9 nucleotides agree with TRBD2. Germline CDR1 is SGHDN and CDR2 is FVKESK. V gave up 0 bases and J gave up 7 bases; unmatched junction bases: 13. The CDR3 is made up of 17 amino acids. The CDR3, as DNA: TGTGCCAGCAGCCAAGATCTTATGGGGGGACTAGCCATGGAGCAGTACTTC. The encoded protein is CASSQDLMGGLAMEQYF.

The gene calls are TRBV6-5 and TRBJ2-2; no reliable D call. Germline lookup yields CDR1 MNHEY and CDR2 SVGAGI. This CDR3 region has 12 residues. With 7 bases removed from V and 6 bases from J, the gap between germline ends came to 9 bases. The CDR3 coding sequence is TGTGCCAGCACGCGAGGCCCCGGGGAGCTGTTTTTT. Its translation: CASTRGPGELFF.

The rearrangement uses TRBV7-2 and TRBJ1-3, with D uncertain. V was cut by 5 bases and J by 11 bases, with 16 bases left in between. Germline CDR1 SGHTA, CDR2 FQGNSA. The CDR3 runs to 13 residues. The CDR3 here is CASSPSEDSAIYF. CDR3 bases: TGTGCCAGCAGCCCGAGCGAGGACTCGGCCATATATTTT.

This chain uses TRBV6-5 with TRBJ2-7; D remains unclear. Germline V gene data show CDR1 as MNHEY and CDR2 as SVGAGI. The CDR3 has 15 residues. Trimming left V 0 bases short and J 2 bases short, with 11 bases between. The CDR3 DNA reads TGTGCCAGCAGTTACTCAACCGGGCCAACCTACGAGCAGTACTTC. The encoded protein is CASSYSTGPTYEQYF.

This chain links TRBV13 with TRBJ2-3, with 8 nucleotides matching TRBD1. The ends lost 5 bases at V and 8 bases at J; junction bases unmatched: 6. The length of the CDR3 is 13 residues. In germline, CDR1 is PRHDT, CDR2 FYEKMQ (reference sequence). CDR3 DNA sequence: TGTGCCAGCAGCACCGAACAGGGGGGTACGCAGTATTTT. It yields the protein CASSTEQGGTQYF.